A single sample gave rise to the 18 T cell receptor beta chains below, sequenced in a study of blood T cell repertoires in COVID-19. The protocol was immunoSEQ multiplex PCR, while the TCRdb copy is restricted to in-frame clones and leaves out a portion. The sample yields 70,000 or so clones, 76% seen once. Sequenced: peripheral blood. The receptors shown here come from a man aged 55 to 69 with COVID-19, enrolled during active disease.

The chain links TRBV11-2 to TRBJ2-7, with 8 positions matching TRBD1. Germline CDR1 and CDR2: SGHAT and FQNNGV. This CDR3 comprises 16 residues. J was trimmed by 3 bases and V by 0 bases; bases with no gene match: 7. CDR3 residues: CASSLDWAGQGYEQYF. The CDR3 DNA reads as TGTGCCAGCAGCTTAGATTGGGCCGGACAGGGCTACGAGCAGTACTTC.

This clone was counted a few times. The chain has TRBV25-1 and TRBJ2-1; the D gene is possibly TRBD2 (6 bases). Trimming stripped 6 bases from V and 7 bases from J, with 16 bases between. CDR3 length: 14 amino acids. Germline CDR1 and CDR2: MGHDK and SYGVNS. The CDR3 reads CASRQGGGLNEQFF. The CDR3 DNA follows: TGTGCCAGCAGGCAGGGAGGAGGGTTGAATGAGCAGTTCTTC.

The chain employs TRBV4-1 and TRBJ2-7; 9 bases map to TRBD1. The trim removed 0 bases at V and 5 bases at J, leaving 8 bases unmatched. The CDR3 sequence is 16 residues long. The germline gives CDR1 MGHRA, CDR2 YSYEKL. The DNA of the CDR3 is TGCGCCAGCAGCCAAGAGAGGACAGGGGACTTCCACGAGCAGTACTTC. This gives the protein CASSQERTGDFHEQYF.

This CDR3 reads CASSRGPNQETQYF. The CDR3 DNA reads as TGTGCCAGCAGCCGAGGGCCTAACCAAGAGACCCAGTACTTC. V is TRBV4-2 and J is TRBJ2-5; tentative D call: TRBD2 (5 bases). The CDR3 extends over 14 amino acids. Germline V gene lookup returns CDR1 LGHNA and CDR2 YNFKEQ. The germline V and J ends were trimmed by 4 bases and 0 bases, with 9 bases remaining between them.

The V and J genes are TRBV30 and TRBJ2-7, with 8 bases fitting TRBD2. Trimming at V came to 2 bases and at J to 3 bases, leaving 3 bases not matched to a gene. The CDR3 is made up of 13 amino acids. From germline, CDR1 is GTSNPN and CDR2 SVGIG (reference sequence). The CDR3 spells CAWSKGLGYEQYF. In DNA, the CDR3 is TGTGCCTGGAGTAAGGGACTAGGCTACGAGCAGTACTTC.

The chain links TRBV16 to TRBJ2-5; maybe TRBD1 (5 bases). The CDR3 totals 13 residues. V dropped 4 bases and J dropped 0 bases, with 6 bases sitting between them. Germline V gives CDR1 KGHSY, CDR2 FQNENV. CDR3 region: CASSRRDQETQYF. CDR3 DNA sequence: TGTGCCAGCAGCCGCAGGGACCAAGAGACCCAGTACTTC.

This clone was seen a few times. The genes are TRBV28 and TRBJ1-4; no firm D call. Deletions cut 4 bases from V and 8 bases from J, with 14 bases between. The CDR3 spans 14 residues. The germline V gene has CDR1 MDHEN and CDR2 SYDVKM. CDR3 residues: CASSSRRNIEKLFF. The CDR3 coding sequence is TGTGCCAGCAGTTCCCGCAGGAACATCGAAAAACTGTTTTTT.

The V call is TRBV10-3, the J call TRBJ1-5; a weak D match, TRBD1 (5 bases). CDR1 is ENHRY, CDR2 SYGVKD, per germline. Trimming left V 3 bases short and J 7 bases short, with 16 bases between. This CDR3 is 15 amino acids long. CDR3 residues: CAISDGGDWWQPQHF. In DNA form, the CDR3 reads TGTGCCATCAGTGATGGGGGGGACTGGTGGCAGCCCCAGCATTTT.

The gene calls are TRBV10-1 and TRBJ2-5; TRBD1 is a possible D gene (6 bases). Deletions cut 2 bases from V and 2 bases from J, with 6 bases between. The germline V gene encodes CDR1 WNHNN and CDR2 SYGVQD (reference sequence). The CDR3 spans 13 residues. The CDR3: CASSEGQQETQYF. The CDR3 nucleotides read TGCGCCAGCAGTGAGGGACAGCAAGAGACCCAGTACTTC.

V and J are TRBV5-1 and TRBJ2-5; D not certain. The CDR3 spans 13 residues. CDR1 and CDR2 from the germline V gene are SGHRS and YFSETQ. V lost 3 bases, J lost 7 bases, and 13 bases lay in between. CDR3 protein: CASSSTMSGTQYF. Written as DNA, the CDR3 is TGCGCCAGCAGCTCCACTATGTCGGGGACCCAGTACTTC.

The chain couples TRBV9 to TRBJ2-5, with TRBD2 matching over 7 bases. Germline V gene sequence: CDR1 SGDLS, CDR2 YYNGEE. V lost 0 bases and J lost 2; bases outside the gene matches: 10. This CDR3 is 17 amino acids long. CDR3 sequence reads: CASSVGGWGGGQETQYF. CDR3 DNA: TGTGCCAGCAGCGTAGGAGGATGGGGGGGAGGTCAAGAGACCCAGTACTTC.

V usage is TRBV7-3 and J usage is TRBJ2-1; 7 bases are a match to TRBD2. Germline V lookup: CDR1 SGHTA, CDR2 FQGTGA. This CDR3 contains 14 residues. With V trimmed by 7 bases and J by 6 bases, 9 bases remained unmatched. CDR3 sequence (DNA): TGTGCCAGCACCGACGGAGGGAGGGGCAATGAGCAGTTCTTC. It translates to CASTDGGRGNEQFF.

This rearrangement joins TRBV11-2 to TRBJ2-5, with 10 nucleotides matching TRBD1. The CDR3 runs 14 residues. With 3 bases clipped from V and 5 bases from J, the junction kept 3 bases outside the gene matches. Germline V gene data show CDR1 as SGHAT and CDR2 as FQNNGV. This chain's CDR3 is CASSFSGQGETQYF. The DNA of the CDR3 is TGTGCCAGCAGCTTCTCGGGACAGGGGGAGACCCAGTACTTC.

This clone appeared a few times. This chain uses TRBV18 with TRBJ2-1; 12 bases are shared with TRBD1. The CDR3 spans 16 residues. V trimming: 3 bases; J trimming: 9 bases; junction bases outside the gene matches: 9. Germline CDR1 and CDR2: KGHSH and LQKENI. CDR3 bases: TGTGCCAGCTCACCCCCCGGGACAGGGGGCACGGGTGAGCAGTTCTTC. Translation: CASSPPGTGGTGEQFF. Using reference TRBV18 and TRBJ2-1 for the parts outside the CDR3, the full variable domain is NAGVMQNPRHLVRRRGQEARLRCSPMKGHSHVYWYRQLPEEGLKFMVYLQKENIIDESGMPKERFSAEFPKEGPSILRIQQVVRGDSAAYFCASSPPGTGGTGEQFFGPGTRLTVL.

The rearrangement links TRBV19 to TRBJ1-1; a weak D match, TRBD1 (5 bases). Germline lookup yields CDR1 LNHDA and CDR2 SQIVND (reference sequence). The CDR3 totals 12 residues. The V end lost 8 bases, the J end lost 1 base, and 8 bases lay between the germline ends. The CDR3 DNA reads TGTGCCAGTGGAGGGGAGAACACTGAAGCTTTCTTT. Its translation is CASGGENTEAFF.

The rearrangement uses TRBV6-5 and TRBJ1-6; TRBD1 aligns across 8 bases. The CDR3 contains 14 residues. The germline V gene has CDR1 MNHEY and CDR2 SVGAGI. V lost 6 bases, J lost 10 bases, and 8 bases stayed unmatched. The CDR3 DNA is TGTGCCAGCAGCGACGGACAGGGCGGGTCACCCCTCCACTTT. It codes for CASSDGQGGSPLHF.

V is TRBV5-7 and J is TRBJ2-3; D remains ambiguous. TRBV5-7 is classed as an ORF, of uncertain function. The CDR3 length is 13 residues. V was trimmed by 0 bases and J by 14 bases, leaving 16 bases between them. CDR3 coding DNA: TGTGCCAGCAGCTTGGCATCTTTGACACGCAGGTATTTT. Amino acids: CASSLASLTRRYF.

This chain links TRBV25-1 with TRBJ1-3; D perhaps matches TRBD1 (5 bases). The germline V and J ends were trimmed by 4 bases and 2 bases, with 18 bases remaining between them. CDR3 length: 17 amino acids. Per germline, CDR1 MGHDK and CDR2 SYGVNS. CDR3 protein: CASSAMGSGTAGNTIYF. The CDR3 bases are TGTGCCAGCAGTGCAATGGGATCCGGGACTGCTGGAAACACCATATATTTT.